This TCR beta chain appears in the sequencing data of a study of blood T cell repertoires in COVID-19. V was cut by 5 bases and J by 1 base, with 13 bases left in between. The CDR3 sequence is 15 residues long. Germline values: CDR1 SGHVS, CDR2 FQNEAQ. Authors' methods: For nucleated cells, counts were estimated from reference gene primer amplification. Profiled with immunoSEQ multiplex PCR; TCRdb holds only in-frame clones, not every one. The V and J calls and the clone size are those of that table, but D and trimming were determined from the DNA. The data contain about 210,000 clones, about 90% of them seen just once; the ten biggest clones take up 1% to 1.5%.

This receptor was identified in a man aged 25 to 45 with acute or convalescent COVID-19. The chain carries TRBV7-8 and TRBJ2-3; D is unresolved. Sample: peripheral blood. CDR3 coding DNA: TGTGCCAGCAGCCTCAGACTTTTACGCACAGATACGCAGTATTTT. Protein product: CASSLRLLRTDTQYF.